Shown below are 15 T cell receptor beta chains from a single sample sequenced in a study of blood T cells in healthy people across ages. Then a second PCR, running about 6 to 11 cycles, was carried out with a sample-barcoded 5' primer and a J-beta primer mix. TCRdb reprocessed the 5' RACE reads with MiXCR, giving one entry per CDR3 protein. This sample has 1.5 million to 2 million distinct CDR3 sequences, with 40% to 55% found just once. Sequenced sample: blood. The source of these receptors is a woman aged 40 to 50 in good health.

The CDR3 is CASSPLAGGNYEQYF. In DNA form, the CDR3 reads TGTGCCAGCAGCCCACTAGCGGGGGGAAACTACGAGCAGTACTTC. The chain carries TRBV3-1 and TRBJ2-7; 12 bases agree with TRBD2. V lost 4 bases, J lost 3 bases, and 4 bases stayed unmatched. The germline CDR1 and CDR2 sequences are LGHDT and YNNKEL (reference sequence). The CDR3 sequence is 15 residues long.

CDR3 sequence (DNA): TGTGCCAGCAGCCCATGGGGGGGGACCCAAGAGACCCAGTACTTC. Protein: CASSPWGGTQETQYF. This chain links TRBV7-2 with TRBJ2-5, with 7 positions matching TRBD2. Unmatched junction bases numbered 7, after V lost 5 bases and J lost 1 base. Looked up from germline, CDR1 is SGHTA and CDR2 is FQGNSA. The CDR3 is made up of 15 amino acids.

The chain combines TRBV11-2 with TRBJ2-1; 7 bases agree with TRBD1. CDR1 and CDR2 (germline): SGHAT, FQNNGV. V was clipped by 1 base and J by 5 bases; unmatched bases: 2. CDR3 length: 14 amino acids. The CDR3 nucleotides read TGTGCCAGCAGCTTAGCACAGGGGCACAATGAGCAGTTCTTC. Translation: CASSLAQGHNEQFF.

This clonotype showed up just once. This sequence joins TRBV4-2 and TRBJ2-1, with 10 bases lining up with TRBD2. V dropped 3 bases and J dropped 8; count of bases not matched to a gene: 16. The CDR3 length is 18 residues. Germline V gives CDR1 LGHNA, CDR2 YNFKEQ. CDR3 protein: CASSQEGVHIAGGHEQFF. In DNA form, the CDR3 reads TGTGCCAGCAGCCAGGAGGGGGTCCATATAGCGGGGGGTCATGAGCAGTTCTTC.

This clonotype has only a few counts. This sequence joins TRBV28 and TRBJ2-7; D is undetermined. The CDR3 contains 14 residues. CDR1 is MDHEN, CDR2 SYDVKM, per germline. Trimming shortened V by 7 bases and J by 0 bases, and 13 bases separated the two germline ends. This CDR3 reads CASTPGTFSYEQYF. In DNA, the CDR3 is TGTGCCAGCACCCCCGGAACATTCTCCTACGAGCAGTACTTC.

The V call is TRBV2, the J call TRBJ1-1, with 8 bases identical to TRBD1. V was pared by 7 bases and J by 5 bases, with 9 bases of the junction left unmatched. CDR3 length equals 14 residues. CDR1 and CDR2 from the germline V gene are SNHLY and FYNNEI. The CDR3 region has the DNA TGTGCCAGCATTACAGGGGGGACCGGTACTGAAGCTTTCTTT. It encodes CASITGGTGTEAFF.

This clonotype was detected a few times. The chain employs TRBV6-2 or TRBV6-3 and TRBJ2-6; D possibly matches TRBD1 or TRBD2 (5 bases each). Deletions cut 7 bases from V and 0 bases from J, with 13 bases between. There are 16 residues in the CDR3. CDR1 is MNHEY and CDR2 is SVGEGT in the germline V gene. The CDR3 DNA is TGTGCCAGCAAGACAGCGGAATACTCTGGGGCCAACGTCCTGACTTTC. Protein sequence: CASKTAEYSGANVLTF.

The sample holds many counts of this clonotype. The chain recombines TRBV7-2 with TRBJ2-7, with 7 bases aligning to TRBD1. The CDR3 covers 14 residues. Germline CDR1 reads SGHTA; CDR2 reads FQGNSA. Losses at the gene ends were 2 bases for V and 4 bases for J; bases not matched to a gene: 5. The CDR3, as DNA: TGTGCCAGCAGCTTAAGTACAGGGGATTACGAGCAGTACTTC. It encodes CASSLSTGDYEQYF. Using reference TRBV7-2 and TRBJ2-7 for the parts outside the CDR3, the full variable domain is GAGVSQSPSNKVTEKGKDVELRCDPISGHTALYWYRQSLGQGLEFLIYFQGNSAPDKSGLPSDRFSAERTGGSVSTLTIQRTQQEDSAVYLCASSLSTGDYEQYFGPGTRLTVT.

The chain is built from TRBV28 and TRBJ2-7; 9 bases match TRBD1. The CDR3 spans 16 residues. The germline V gene has CDR1 MDHEN and CDR2 SYDVKM. V gave up 2 bases and J gave up 1 base; unmatched junction bases: 6. The CDR3 nucleotides read TGTGCCAGCAGTTTACGCGGGACAGGGAGATCCTACGAGCAGTACTTC. It yields the protein CASSLRGTGRSYEQYF.

To note about this clonotype: Mismatch with germline at one junction end may stem from a read error. The chain is built from TRBV7-9 and TRBJ2-3; TRBD1 might be the D (6 bases). CDR3 length: 15 amino acids. CDR1 is SEHNR, CDR2 FQNEAQ, per germline (reference sequence). The CDR3 reads CASSSAGTRADAQYF. The DNA of the CDR3 is TGTGCCAGCAGCTCGGCCGGGACAAGGGCAGATGCGCAGTATTTT. The complete variable domain, with remaining parts taken from reference TRBV7-9 and TRBJ2-3, reads DTGVSQNPRHKITKRGQNVTFRCDPISEHNRLYWYRQTLGQGPEFLTYFQNEAQLEKSRLLSDRFSAERPKGSFSTLEIQRTEQGDSAMYLCASSSAGTRADAQYFGPGTRLTVL.

This chain uses TRBV29-1 with TRBJ2-7; 12 nucleotides align to TRBD1. V lost 7 bases to trimming and J lost 7 bases; unmatched junction nucleotides: 14. This CDR3 comprises 15 residues. Germline-derived CDR1 and CDR2 are SQVTM and ANQGSEA. The CDR3 sequence: CSALGTGGPQNEQYF. The CDR3 DNA sequence: TGCAGCGCCCTGGGGACAGGGGGCCCCCAGAATGAGCAGTACTTC.

The J gene is TRBJ2-5, the V gene TRBV29-1; the D is unclear. V lost 7 bases and J lost 0, with 6 bases in between. This CDR3 is built from 11 residues. Germline V CDR1 and CDR2: SQVTM, ANQGSEA. This CDR3 reads CSAENQETQYF. CDR3 DNA sequence: TGCAGCGCAGAAAACCAAGAGACCCAGTACTTC.

The J gene is TRBJ2-7, the V gene TRBV4-3; D call uncertain. This CDR3 comprises 16 residues. V was clipped by 0 bases and J by 7 bases, with 19 bases between them. Germline V gene data show CDR1 as LGHNA and CDR2 as YSLEER. The CDR3 protein is CASSQDQGNKANEQYF. The CDR3 DNA sequence: TGCGCCAGCAGCCAAGACCAAGGGAACAAGGCCAATGAGCAGTACTTC.

V and J are TRBV6-6 and TRBJ1-2; a weak D match, TRBD1 (6 bases). The germline gives CDR1 MNHNY, CDR2 SVGAGI (reference sequence). Deletions cut 5 bases from V and 8 bases from J, with 15 bases between. The CDR3 consists of 13 residues. The CDR3 coding sequence is TGTGCCAGCAGTAACGACAGGATGGAAGGCTACACCTTC. Translation gives CASSNDRMEGYTF.

This chain connects TRBV6-5 to TRBJ1-2; TRBD1 might be the D (5 bases). This CDR3 has 14 residues. Germline CDR1 MNHEY, CDR2 SVGAGI. Trimming shortened V by 8 bases and J by 8 bases, and 21 bases separated the two germline ends. The CDR3 coding sequence is TGTGCCAGCGCTGGGGACGGCGGATTCGGAGGCTACACCTTC. Its protein product is CASAGDGGFGGYTF.